The 17 T cell receptor beta chains in this list originate from one sample, sequenced in a study of cytomegalovirus exposure and HLA in healthy donors. This PCR relied on a set of 60 Vbeta primers and 13 Jbeta primers. Produced via immunoSEQ multiplex PCR; TCRdb's table is partial and in-frame only. The sample lists roughly 150,000 clones; roughly 87% were seen once. Sequenced sample: PBMCs. The receptors were sampled from a man aged 45-65 years in good health and CMV-seropositive.

The rearrangement links TRBV28 to TRBJ2-7; 10 bases map to TRBD2. The CDR3 runs 15 residues. V trimming: 6 bases; J trimming: 2 bases; junction bases outside the gene matches: 7. Germline V gene lookup returns CDR1 MDHEN and CDR2 SYDVKM. Written as DNA, the CDR3 is TGTGCCAGCAGCTACTCTAGCGGGAGCACCTACGAGCAGTACTTC. It yields the protein CASSYSSGSTYEQYF. Looking up the rest from reference TRBV28 and TRBJ2-7 gives the full variable domain: DVKVTQSSRYLVKRTGEKVFLECVQDMDHENMFWYRQDPGLGLRLIYFSYDVKMKEKGDIPEGYSVSREKKERFSLILESASTNQTSMYLCASSYSSGSTYEQYFGPGTRLTVT.

The genes are TRBV10-3 and TRBJ2-7; 12 nucleotides match TRBD2. This CDR3 region has 20 residues. V lost 6 bases to trimming and J lost 0 bases; unmatched junction nucleotides: 18. CDR1 and CDR2 (germline): ENHRY, SYGVKD. DNA for the CDR3: TGTGCCATCAGCCCCGGACTAGCGGGATCCCTCATGACCAGCTCCTACGAGCAGTACTTC. Translated: CAISPGLAGSLMTSSYEQYF.

This chain joins TRBV21-1 and TRBJ2-3; the D call TRBD2 from the table was never checked on the DNA. TRBV21-1 is described as a pseudogene. The CDR3 length is 20 residues. CDR3 DNA: TGTGCCAGCAGCAAACGGAGTGGACTAGCGAAAGGCAGGATAGATACGCAGTATCATTTT. Residues: CASSKRSGLAKGRIDTQYHF.

Here the CDR3 reads CASRYTGGRANYGYTF. The CDR3 DNA reads as TGTGCCAGCAGATATACAGGGGGCCGAGCTAACTATGGCTACACCTTC. The chain has TRBV7-2 and TRBJ1-2, with TRBD1 matching 9 bases. Trimming at V came to 6 bases and at J to 0 bases, leaving 8 bases not matched to a gene. The germline V gene encodes CDR1 SGHTA and CDR2 FQGNSA. The CDR3 covers 16 residues.

The V and J genes are TRBV5-4 and TRBJ2-5, with TRBD2 identical over 13 bases. Germline lookup yields CDR1 SGHNT and CDR2 YYREEE (reference sequence). V lost 4 bases and J lost 4; bases outside the gene matches: 4. This CDR3 is 15 amino acids long. The CDR3 DNA is TGTGCCAGCAGCCCGGGACTAGCGGGATCAGAGACCCAGTACTTC. Translating gives CASSPGLAGSETQYF. Based on the CDR3 plus reference TRBV5-4 and TRBJ2-5, the full variable domain is ETGVTQSPTHLIKTRGQQVTLRCSSQSGHNTVSWYQQALGQGPQFIFQYYREEENGRGNFPPRFSGLQFPNYSSELNVNALELDDSALYLCASSPGLAGSETQYFGPGTRLLVL.

This clone has more than one count but fewer than ten. This chain links TRBV2 with TRBJ2-1; 8 nucleotides agree with TRBD2. V was clipped by 5 bases and J by 1 base; unmatched bases: 7. Looked up from germline, CDR1 is SNHLY and CDR2 is FYNNEI. The CDR3 is 16 amino acids. CDR3 in amino acids: CASSPQAGVSYNEQFF. DNA of the CDR3: TGTGCCAGCAGTCCACAAGCGGGGGTTTCCTACAATGAGCAGTTCTTC.

The chain couples TRBV15 to TRBJ2-7; D may be TRBD2 (6 bases). Trimming took 1 base from V and 2 from J, leaving 15 bases between them. CDR3 length: 16 residues. CDR1 is LNHNV and CDR2 is YYDKDF in the germline V gene (reference sequence). This chain's CDR3 is CATSRGPRDSTYEQYF. The CDR3 DNA sequence: TGTGCCACCAGCAGAGGACCCAGGGACTCTACCTACGAGCAGTACTTC.

This chain links TRBV30 with TRBJ1-6, with 12 nucleotides matching TRBD1. The CDR3 loop spans 16 amino acids. The V gene's germline CDR1 is GTSNPN and CDR2 SVGIG (reference sequence). V lost 3 bases, J lost 7 bases, and 7 bases stayed unmatched. The CDR3 region has the DNA TGTGCCTGGAGGGGACAGGGGGCGGGTTGGAATTCACCCCTCCACTTT. Translation gives CAWRGQGAGWNSPLHF.

The chain recombines TRBV5-1 with TRBJ2-3; D possibly corresponds to TRBD1 (5 bases). Germline CDR1 reads SGHRS; CDR2 reads YFSETQ. The V and J ends lost 1 base and 5 bases respectively, with 14 bases between them. CDR3 length: 15 amino acids. The DNA for the CDR3 is TGCGCCAGCAGCTTGCAAGGGGCGCCGCAAGATACGCAGTATTTT. As protein: CASSLQGAPQDTQYF.

The V call is TRBV28, the J call TRBJ2-7; 9 bases match TRBD1. This CDR3 contains 14 residues. Trimming removed 6 bases from V and 1 base from J; junction bases left unmatched: 4. CDR1 and CDR2 from the germline V gene are MDHEN and SYDVKM. CDR3 nucleotides: TGTGCCAGCAGCCCGGGACAGGGATCCTACGAGCAGTACTTC. Amino acids: CASSPGQGSYEQYF.

The V gene is TRBV7-9, the J gene TRBJ1-2; no clear D gene. V was clipped by 4 bases and J by 4 bases, with 19 bases between them. Germline assignment: CDR1 SEHNR and CDR2 FQNEAQ (reference sequence). CDR3 length equals 16 residues. This chain's CDR3 is CASSSPIGAEAYGYTF. The CDR3 region has the DNA TGTGCCAGCAGCTCCCCAATTGGCGCTGAGGCCTATGGCTACACCTTC.

The CDR3 bases are TGTGCCAGCAGTACGCGGATCAGAAATAGCAATCAGCCCCAGCATTTT. Translated, it gives CASSTRIRNSNQPQHF. V gene TRBV28 combines with J gene TRBJ1-5; D unresolved. The ends were cut back, 5 bases at V and 0 bases at J, with 14 bases in the middle. The length of the CDR3 is 16 residues. Germline V gene sequence: CDR1 MDHEN, CDR2 SYDVKM. The whole variable domain, filled in from reference TRBV28 and TRBJ1-5, reads DVKVTQSSRYLVKRTGEKVFLECVQDMDHENMFWYRQDPGLGLRLIYFSYDVKMKEKGDIPEGYSVSREKKERFSLILESASTNQTSMYLCASSTRIRNSNQPQHFGDGTRLSIL.

The rearrangement uses TRBV2 and TRBJ2-1, with 8 bases aligning to TRBD2. The germline gives CDR1 SNHLY, CDR2 FYNNEI. Unmatched junction bases numbered 5, after V lost 4 bases and J lost 9 bases. The CDR3 length is 13 residues. CDR3 in amino acids: CASSGTSRVEQFF. In DNA form, the CDR3 reads TGTGCCAGCAGTGGGACTAGCCGAGTTGAGCAGTTCTTC.

The chain uses TRBV5-1 and TRBJ2-2, with TRBD1 identical over 10 bases. CDR3 size: 17 residues. J lost 3 bases, V lost 4 bases, and 9 bases had no gene match. Germline CDR1 is SGHRS and CDR2 is YFSETQ. CDR3 in DNA: TGCGCCAGCAGCCTGCCCAAGGGACAGGGGTACACCGGGGAGCTGTTTTTT. It yields the protein CASSLPKGQGYTGELFF.

The gene calls are TRBV7-9 and TRBJ2-1, with 15 bases identical to TRBD2. Germline V gene sequence: CDR1 SEHNR, CDR2 FQNEAQ (reference sequence). V shed 6 bases and J 3 bases; nucleotides not matched to a gene: 9. This CDR3 has 18 amino acids. CDR3 nucleotide sequence: TGTGCCAGCAGTAATCCCGGGACTAGCGGGAGGATCTACAATGAGCAGTTCTTC. Its protein product is CASSNPGTSGRIYNEQFF.

V gene TRBV11-1 combines with J gene TRBJ1-1; tentatively, D is TRBD1 (6 bases). The V gene's germline CDR1 is SGHAT and CDR2 FQDESV (reference sequence). V gave up 5 bases and J gave up 4 bases, with 14 bases separating them. The CDR3 loop spans 14 amino acids. This CDR3 is CASSTRLGATEAFF. The CDR3 region has the DNA TGTGCCAGCAGCACAAGACTGGGGGCCACTGAAGCTTTCTTT.

The chain joins TRBV9 to TRBJ1-1; 7 bases are shared with TRBD1. Per germline, CDR1 SGDLS and CDR2 YYNGEE. This CDR3 region has 14 residues. The J segment lost 6 bases and the V segment lost 3 bases, leaving 8 bases of the junction unmatched. CDR3 bases: TGTGCCAGCAGCGAGGAGACAGGGAGCCCTGAAGCTTTCTTT. Translation gives CASSEETGSPEAFF.